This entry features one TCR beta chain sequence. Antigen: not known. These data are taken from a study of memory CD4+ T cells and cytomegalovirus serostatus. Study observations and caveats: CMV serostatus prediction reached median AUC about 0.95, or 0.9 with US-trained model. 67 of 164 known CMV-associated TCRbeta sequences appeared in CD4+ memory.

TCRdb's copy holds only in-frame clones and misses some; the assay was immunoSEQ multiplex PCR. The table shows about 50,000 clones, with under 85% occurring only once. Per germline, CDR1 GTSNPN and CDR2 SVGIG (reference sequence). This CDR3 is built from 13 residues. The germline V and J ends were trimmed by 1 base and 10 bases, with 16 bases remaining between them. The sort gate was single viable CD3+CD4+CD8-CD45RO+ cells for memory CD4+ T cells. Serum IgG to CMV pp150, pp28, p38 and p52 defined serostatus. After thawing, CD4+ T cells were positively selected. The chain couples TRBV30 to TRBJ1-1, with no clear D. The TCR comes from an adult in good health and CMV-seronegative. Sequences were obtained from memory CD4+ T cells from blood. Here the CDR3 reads CAWSAGVAGGAFF. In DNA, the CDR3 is TGTGCCTGGAGTGCCGGAGTCGCCGGAGGAGCTTTCTTT.